These T cell receptor beta chains were read from a single sample in a study of cytomegalovirus exposure and HLA in healthy donors. The method was immunoSEQ multiplex PCR; TCRdb's version includes in-frame clones alone and lacks a portion of them. The sample carries 280,000 or so clones, about 90% recorded once. Sequenced input: PBMCs. The source is a woman between 18 and 29 years old in good health and CMV-seronegative. Each CDR3 is given with its conserved first and last residue. The D gene is left open where the match is weak. The size field is filled for only some rows; it gives once, few, many or a size class.

NA	TRBJ1-1	TRBD1	TRBV4-1	CASSQEVRGRTEAFF	TGCGCCAGCAGCCAAGAGGTCAGGGGGCGCACTGAAGCTTTCTTT
NA	TRBJ1-1	NA	TRBV18	CASSPGVGRVDTEAFF	TGTGCCAGCTCACCGGGCGTGGGGCGCGTGGACACTGAAGCTTTCTTT
once	TRBJ1-1	NA	TRBV5-5	CASSLWRGNTEAFF	TGTGCCAGCAGCCTGTGGCGGGGGAACACTGAAGCTTTCTTT
NA	TRBJ1-5	TRBD1	TRBV14	CASSQRGTGKYSNQPQHF	TGTGCCAGCAGCCAACGCGGGACAGGGAAATATAGCAATCAGCCCCAGCATTTT
NA	TRBJ1-1	TRBD1	TRBV9	CASSGQGPAFF	TGTGCCAGCAGCGGACAGGGACCAGCTTTCTTT
NA	TRBJ2-1	TRBD2	TRBV9	CASSVEAGGLGNEQFF	TGTGCCAGCAGCGTAGAAGCGGGGGGGCTAGGTAATGAGCAGTTCTTC
once	TRBJ2-7	NA	TRBV7-2	CASSLGAVYYEQYF	TGTGCCAGCAGCTTAGGTGCAGTATACTACGAGCAGTACTTC
NA	TRBJ1-2	NA	TRBV6-1	CASSAPADSYNYGYTF	TGTGCCAGCAGTGCCCCCGCGGACAGCTACAACTATGGCTACACCTTC
NA	TRBJ1-2	NA	TRBV7-6	CASSLEGGRNYGYTF	TGTGCCAGCAGCTTAGAAGGGGGAAGGAACTATGGCTACACCTTC
NA	TRBJ2-5	TRBD1	TRBV5-4	CASSLQGGETQYF	TGTGCCAGCAGCTTACAGGGGGGAGAGACCCAGTACTTC
NA	TRBJ1-2	NA	TRBV5-1	CASSLGQVFYGYTF	TGCGCCAGCAGCTTGGGACAGGTCTTCTATGGCTACACCTTC
NA	TRBJ1-6	NA	TRBV27	CASSLAGADYNSPLHF	TGTGCCAGCAGTTTAGCTGGCGCGGACTATAATTCCCCCCTCCACTTT
NA	TRBJ2-7	NA	TRBV4-1	CASSPKVSDEQYF	TGCGCCAGCAGCCCAAAAGTGAGCGACGAGCAGTACTTC
few	TRBJ2-1	NA	TRBV5-1	CASSPGGFSYNEQFF	TGCGCCAGCAGCCCAGGGGGGTTCTCCTACAATGAGCAGTTCTTC
NA	TRBJ1-1	TRBD1	TRBV2	CASRSGQGNTEAFF	TGTGCCAGCAGATCGGGACAGGGGAACACTGAAGCTTTCTTT
NA	TRBJ1-5	NA	TRBV9	CASSEGMWGQPQHF	TGTGCCAGCAGCGAGGGGATGTGGGGACAGCCCCAGCATTTT
NA	TRBJ1-3	NA	TRBV7-3	CASSSEPGYGNTIYF	TGTGCCAGCAGTTCGGAACCGGGATACGGAAACACCATATATTTT
NA	TRBJ1-1	NA	TRBV12-5	CASGLVPPGTEAFF	TGTGCTAGTGGTTTGGTCCCCCCGGGCACTGAAGCTTTCTTT
NA	TRBJ1-5	NA	TRBV27	CASSFQGATNQPQHF	TGTGCCAGCAGTTTTCAAGGGGCTACCAATCAGCCCCAGCATTTT
NA	TRBJ1-1	NA	TRBV5-6	CASSFPGQPNTEAFF	TGTGCCAGCAGCTTTCCCGGACAACCGAACACTGAAGCTTTCTTT
NA	TRBJ2-5	NA	TRBV6-5	CASSYSSSSRKETQYF	TGTGCCAGCAGTTACTCGTCCAGTAGCAGAAAAGAGACCCAGTACTTC
NA	TRBJ1-6	NA	TRBV2	CASSERQGNSPLHF	TGTGCCAGCAGTGAAAGGCAGGGAAATTCACCCCTCCACTTT
NA	TRBJ1-1	TRBD1	TRBV18	CASSRTGGNTEAFF	TGTGCCAGCTCCCGAACAGGGGGGAACACTGAAGCTTTCTTT
NA	TRBJ1-2	NA	TRBV6-5	CASSPRLGPLNGYTF	TGTGCCAGCAGTCCTCGACTCGGTCCTCTGAATGGCTACACCTTC